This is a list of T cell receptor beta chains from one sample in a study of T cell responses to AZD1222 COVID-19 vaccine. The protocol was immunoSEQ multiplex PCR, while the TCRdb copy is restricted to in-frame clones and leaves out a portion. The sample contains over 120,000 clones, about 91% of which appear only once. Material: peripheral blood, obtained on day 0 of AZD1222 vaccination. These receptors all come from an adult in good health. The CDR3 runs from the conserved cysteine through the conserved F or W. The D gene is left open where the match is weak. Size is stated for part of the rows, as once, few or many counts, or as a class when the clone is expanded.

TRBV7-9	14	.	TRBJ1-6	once	TGTGCCAGCAGGACACCGGACAGTAATTCACCCCTCCACTTT	CASRTPDSNSPLHF
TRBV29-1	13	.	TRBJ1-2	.	TGCAGCGTTGATCAGCCCCCTAACTATGGCTACACCTTC	CSVDQPPNYGYTF
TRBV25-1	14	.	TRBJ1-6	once	TGTGCCAGCAGCTTAGGGGGGGCAGAGACACCCCTCCACTTT	CASSLGGAETPLHF
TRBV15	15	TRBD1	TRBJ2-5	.	TGTGCCACCAGCAGCCGGACAGGGATCCAAGAGACCCAGTACTTC	CATSSRTGIQETQYF
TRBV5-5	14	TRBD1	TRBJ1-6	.	TGTGCCAGCAGCTTGAGGACAGGGAATTCACCCCTCCACTTT	CASSLRTGNSPLHF
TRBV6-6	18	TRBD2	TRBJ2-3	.	TGTGCCAGCAGTCTCTATCATAAACTAGCGGGGGGCACAGATACGCAGTATTTT	CASSLYHKLAGGTDTQYF
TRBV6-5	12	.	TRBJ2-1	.	TGTGCCAGCAGCCTCTTAGGGGATGAGCAGTTCTTC	CASSLLGDEQFF
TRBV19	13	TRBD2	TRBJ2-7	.	TGTGCCAGTGCAGGGACTAGCTCCTACGAGCAGTACTTC	CASAGTSSYEQYF
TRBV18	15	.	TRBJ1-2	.	TGTGCCAGCTCACTCGACAGAAACTCTAACTATGGCTACACCTTC	CASSLDRNSNYGYTF
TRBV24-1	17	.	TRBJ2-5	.	TGTGCCACCAGTGAGGCACGGGGGGCAGGGCCTCGAGAGACCCAGTACTTC	CATSEARGAGPRETQYF
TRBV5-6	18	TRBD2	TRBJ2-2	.	TGTGCCAGCAGCCCATCGACTAGCGGGGGCCTGAACACCGGGGAGCTGTTTTTT	CASSPSTSGGLNTGELFF
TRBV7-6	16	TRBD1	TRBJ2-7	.	TGTGCCAGCAGCTCACCACGGGACAGGGGTTCCATCGAGCAGTACTTC	CASSSPRDRGSIEQYF
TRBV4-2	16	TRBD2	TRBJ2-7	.	TGTGCCAGCAGCCAAGACCCGACTAGCGGCTCCTACGAGCAGTACTTC	CASSQDPTSGSYEQYF
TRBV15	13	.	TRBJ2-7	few	TGTGCCACCAGCAGACACGCCACCTACGAGCAGTACTTC	CATSRHATYEQYF
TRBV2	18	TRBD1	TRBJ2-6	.	TGTGCCAGCAGTGATGCCGCAGGGGGCTCTTCTGGGGCCAACGTCCTGACTTTC	CASSDAAGGSSGANVLTF
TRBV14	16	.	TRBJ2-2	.	TGTGCCAGCAGCTTAAGGGGCAGGGAGAACACCGGGGAGCTGTTTTTT	CASSLRGRENTGELFF
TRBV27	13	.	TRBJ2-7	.	TGTGCCAGCAGTTTAGGGGCAGCCTACGAGCAGTACTTC	CASSLGAAYEQYF
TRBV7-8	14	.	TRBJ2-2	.	TGTGCCAGCAGCTTGACAGAAAACACCGGGGAGCTGTTTTTT	CASSLTENTGELFF
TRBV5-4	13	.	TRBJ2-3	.	TGTGCCAGCAGCTTGGGGCTAACAGATACGCAGTATTTT	CASSLGLTDTQYF
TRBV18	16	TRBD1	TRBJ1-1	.	TGTGCCAGCTCACCTTTTGGAGGGGGCATGAACACTGAAGCTTTCTTT	CASSPFGGGMNTEAFF
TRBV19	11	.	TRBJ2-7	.	TGTGCCAGTTGGGACGGTTACGAGCAGTACTTC	CASWDGYEQYF
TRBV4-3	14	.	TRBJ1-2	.	TGCGCCAGCAGCCAAGGGCTGGGGGCGGGTGGCTACACCTTC	CASSQGLGAGGYTF
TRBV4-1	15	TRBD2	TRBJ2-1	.	TGCGCCAGCAGCCTTAGCGGGGGCCGATACAATGAGCAGTTCTTC	CASSLSGGRYNEQFF
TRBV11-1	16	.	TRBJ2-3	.	TGTGCCAGCAGCGATCCGGTGACGGTGAGCACAGATACGCAGTATTTT	CASSDPVTVSTDTQYF
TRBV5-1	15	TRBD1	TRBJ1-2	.	TGCGCCAGCACCTATTTGGACAGGGGAAGGCGAGGCTACACCTTC	CASTYLDRGRRGYTF
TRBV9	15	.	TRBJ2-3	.	TGTGCCAGCAGCGTAAGTTGGGGGAGCACAGATACGCAGTATTTT	CASSVSWGSTDTQYF
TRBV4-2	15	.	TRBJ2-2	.	TGTGCCAGCAGCCAATACGAGCGGAACACCGGGGAGCTGTTTTTT	CASSQYERNTGELFF
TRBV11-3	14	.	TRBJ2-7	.	TGTGCCAGCAGCCGGACAGATCTTTCCTACGAGCAGTACTTC	CASSRTDLSYEQYF
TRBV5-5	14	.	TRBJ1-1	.	TGTGCCAGCAGCTTTAGGCGAGTGAACACTGAAGCTTTCTTT	CASSFRRVNTEAFF